This T cell receptor beta chain appears in the sequencing data of a study of T cells expressing NK-cell markers. Study summary: Seven sequenced donors out of eight were HCMV-seropositive, one seronegative. Points from the study as a whole: The share of CD8+ T cells held by dominant NKG2C+ clonotypes was about 1.0-7.5% in six donors.

A remark on this clonotype: Its antigen is currently unknown.

5'RACE template switching with UMIs generated TCR beta cDNA. TCRdb derives one entry per CDR3 protein from the 5' RACE reads, leaving out DNA. Its listing shows 300,000 to 500,000 distinct CDR3 sequences. The CDR3 consists of 14 residues. The germline V gene has CDR1 MNHEY and CDR2 SMNVEV (reference sequence). This TCR derives from a woman between 45 and 60 years old in good health. This chain joins TRBV27 and TRBJ2-3; TCRdb names TRBD1, which stays unverified in the absence of DNA. The sample comprised blood T cells: a sorted CD56 or NKG2C T cell subset, CD4+ or CD8+ T cells, or bulk PBMC T cells (not recorded which). CDR3 sequence reads: CASSDGQAPDTQYF.